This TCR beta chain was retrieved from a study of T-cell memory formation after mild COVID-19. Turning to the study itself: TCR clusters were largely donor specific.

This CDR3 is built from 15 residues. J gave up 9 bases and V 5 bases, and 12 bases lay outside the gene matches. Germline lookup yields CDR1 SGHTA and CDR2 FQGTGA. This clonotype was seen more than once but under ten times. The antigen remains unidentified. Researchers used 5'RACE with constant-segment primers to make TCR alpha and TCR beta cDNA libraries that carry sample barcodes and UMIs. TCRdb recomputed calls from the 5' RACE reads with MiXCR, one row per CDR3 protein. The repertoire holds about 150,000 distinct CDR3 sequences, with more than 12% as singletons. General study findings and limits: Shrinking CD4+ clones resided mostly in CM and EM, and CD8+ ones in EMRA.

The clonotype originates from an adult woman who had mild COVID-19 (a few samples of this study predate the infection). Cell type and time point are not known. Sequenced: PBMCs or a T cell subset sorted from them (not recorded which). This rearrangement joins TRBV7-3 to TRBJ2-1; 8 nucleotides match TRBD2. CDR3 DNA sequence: TGTGCCAGCAGCCCACCGGGACTAGGGGCCGGTGAGCAGTTCTTC. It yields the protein CASSPPGLGAGEQFF.